The sequence of this T cell receptor beta chain was determined in a study of early T cells in non-severe SARS-CoV-2 infection. Study background: Unsorted whole blood bulk RNA was sequenced, with unpaired chains.

The V end was cut by 3 bases, the J end by 6 bases, with 12 bases between. The CDR3 sequence is 13 residues long. The germline CDR1 and CDR2 sequences are SGDLS and YYNGEE. MiXCR, run by TCRdb on the 5' RACE reads, gives a single entry per CDR3 protein. The sample carries roughly 51,000 distinct CDR3 sequences, around 8% recorded once. The table lists this clonotype with many counts. The receptor was derived from an adult who was a healthcare worker with PCR-confirmed SARS-CoV-2 infection or an uninfected control (not recorded which). V usage is TRBV9 and J usage is TRBJ1-1; the D is unclear. The specimen comprised whole blood, sampled at baseline. In DNA, the CDR3 is TGTGCCAGCAGCGGAGTAGTCGGGGCTGAAGCTTTCTTT. It codes for CASSGVVGAEAFF.